This entry describes one T cell receptor beta chain. Its target is not known. The source of the sample is a study of T cells expressing NK-cell markers. Findings and limits, study-wide: Dominance of the CD3+CD56-NKG2C+ fraction by these clonotypes also held in several donors.

In generating TCR beta cDNA, 5'RACE template switching with UMIs was used. TCRdb reanalyzed the 5' RACE reads and collapses them to one entry per CDR3 protein, without DNA. The table lists roughly 430,000 distinct CDR3 sequences. The CDR3 loop spans 15 amino acids. Germline-derived CDR1 and CDR2 are LGHDT and YNNKEL (reference sequence). The rearrangement joins TRBV3-1 to TRBJ2-1; TCRdb selects TRBD1, and the lack of DNA leaves this call unchecked. The receptor's source is a woman aged 18 to 75 in good health. The sequencing input was blood T cells: a sorted CD56 or NKG2C T cell subset, CD4+ or CD8+ T cells, or bulk PBMC T cells (not recorded which). The CDR3 reads CASSPTGFSYNEQFF.